The source of this T cell receptor (beta chain) is a study of shared clonotypes between healthy human individuals. Study-wide results and caveats: Of the naive CD4 clonotypes, around 4.7% were shared across several donors. An expected dependence of interdonor clonotype sharing on sequencing depth was noted.

Of note for this clone: The antigen is not known.

Here immunoSEQ multiplex PCR was the method, and the copy in TCRdb shows in-frame clones only, minus some. Of about 1.5 million clones listed, 98% are singletons. This receptor was taken from a man between 25 and 39 years old in good health. Sequencing was done on a sample of naive CD4+ T cells sorted from blood. The sample's subset: CD45RA+ positively selected.

Written as DNA, the CDR3 is TGTGCCAGCAGCCCGGGGTCGGGGACTAGCGGGAGAGACTACGAGCAGTACTTC. It codes for CASSPGSGTSGRDYEQYF. The genes are TRBV5-4 and TRBJ2-7; the match to TRBD2 covers 14 bases. The CDR3 runs to 18 residues. Germline lookup yields CDR1 SGHNT and CDR2 YYREEE (reference sequence). The V segment lost 4 bases and the J segment 3 bases; nucleotides outside the gene matches: 12.